These 4 T cell receptor beta chains were all obtained from the same sample, sequenced in a study of T-cell memory formation after mild COVID-19. MiXCR, run by TCRdb on the 5' RACE reads, gives a single entry per CDR3 protein. Counted here are approximately 50,000 distinct CDR3 sequences, approximately 9% occurring once; the ten biggest clones make up approximately 10%. What was sequenced was PBMCs or a T cell subset sorted from them (not recorded which). These receptors all come from an adult woman who had mild COVID-19 (a few samples of this study predate the infection). Cell type and time point are not known.

This sequence joins TRBV14 and TRBJ2-7; 7 bases align to TRBD2. The germline V gene has CDR1 SGHDN and CDR2 FVKESK. The length of the CDR3 is 15 residues. V was pared by 3 bases and J by 3 bases, with 8 bases of the junction left unmatched. As DNA, the CDR3 is TGTGCCAGCAGCCACTCCTTGGGAGGGTACTACGAGCAGTACTTC. Translation: CASSHSLGGYYEQYF.

The genes are TRBV21-1 and TRBJ2-5; the table's D call of TRBD1 was not tested on the DNA. TRBV21-1 is marked as a pseudogene. This CDR3 comprises 15 residues. The CDR3 nucleotides are TGTGCCAGCAGCAAAGTGGTCTGTCCCCGAGAGACCCAGTACTTC. It encodes CASSKVVCPRETQYF.

This clonotype was recorded at least ten times. This chain uses TRBV5-8 with TRBJ2-1; 13 nucleotides match TRBD2. V lost 3 bases, J lost 12 bases, and 12 bases stayed unmatched. The CDR3 is 16 amino acids. Looked up from germline, CDR1 is SGHTS and CDR2 is YDEGEE. The CDR3 nucleotides are TGTGCCAGCAGCTCCTCTTCGTGGACTAGCGGGAGTAGGCAGTTCTTC. Protein: CASSSSSWTSGSRQFF.

The V call is TRBV5-4, the J call TRBJ1-2; the match to TRBD1 covers 9 bases. The CDR3 runs 14 residues. The junction had 6 bases not matched to a gene; V was cut back by 6 bases and J by 3 bases. Germline lookup yields CDR1 SGHNT and CDR2 YYREEE (reference sequence). Written as DNA, the CDR3 is TGTGCCAGCAATCCTAGGACAGGGGACTATGGCTACACCTTC. Translating gives CASNPRTGDYGYTF.